The 30 T cell receptor beta chains below were found in one sample sequenced in a study of T cells in Graves' hyperthyroidism and ophthalmopathy. TCR beta CDR3 regions were amplified from RNA. A first-round RT-PCR of the TCR CDR3 used the HTBI primer set. TCRdb recomputed calls from the multiplex PCR reads with MiXCR, one row per CDR3 protein. The sample holds hundreds of thousands of distinct CDR3 sequences, roughly 14% seen once. The sequencing sample was made of blood. These receptor sequences come from a man aged 18-30 years with Graves' ophthalmopathy.

The table lists this clonotype with many counts. The chain uses TRBV12-3 or TRBV12-4 and TRBJ2-4, with 12 nucleotides matching TRBD2. The trim removed 6 bases at V and 13 bases at J, leaving 10 bases unmatched. The CDR3 spans 14 residues. CDR3: CASSPSSGGAKQYF. CDR3 nucleotide sequence: TGTGCCAGCAGCCCCTCTAGCGGGGGGGCCAAACAGTACTTC.

The table lists this clonotype with a few counts. The CDR3 protein is CASSYLFGVNTGELFF. CDR3 coding DNA: TGTGCCAGCAGTTACCTCTTTGGAGTGAACACCGGGGAGCTGTTTTTT. This sequence joins TRBV27 and TRBJ2-2; D is uncertain. The V gene's germline CDR1 is MNHEY and CDR2 SMNVEV (reference sequence). V was cut by 4 bases and J by 1 base, with 13 bases left in between. The CDR3 is made up of 16 amino acids.

This clonotype was observed many times. V usage is TRBV5-5 and J usage is TRBJ2-3, with D perhaps TRBD1 (6 bases). The CDR3 is 15 amino acids. Trimming stripped 0 bases from V and 2 bases from J, with 10 bases between. CDR1 and CDR2 (germline): SGHKS, YYEKEE (reference sequence). CDR3 DNA sequence: TGTGCCAGCAGCTTGGGGACAGTACACACAGATACGCAGTATTTT. Its translation: CASSLGTVHTDTQYF.

The CDR3 region has the DNA TGTGCCAGCAGCTTTCCCCCGGCTACAGGGTCTGGGGCCAACGTCCTGACTTTC. Translating gives CASSFPPATGSGANVLTF. V and J are TRBV5-5 and TRBJ2-6; a weak D match, TRBD1 (6 bases). Trimming left V 2 bases short and J 1 base short, with 16 bases between. The CDR3 covers 18 residues. Germline lookup yields CDR1 SGHKS and CDR2 YYEKEE (reference sequence).

In its sample, this clonotype was seen many times. The chain employs TRBV27 and TRBJ1-2; D possibly corresponds to TRBD1 (6 bases). The germline V and J ends were trimmed by 5 bases and 8 bases, with 15 bases remaining between them. The V gene's germline CDR1 is MNHEY and CDR2 SMNVEV (reference sequence). This CDR3 is built from 13 residues. As DNA, the CDR3 is TGTGCCAGCAGTCCCAACACAGGGAAGGGCTACACCTTC. Translation gives CASSPNTGKGYTF.

The chain joins TRBV20-1 to TRBJ1-4; 8 nucleotides align to TRBD1. CDR1 DFQATT and CDR2 SNEGSKA come from the germline V gene (reference sequence). V shed 5 bases and J 5 bases; nucleotides not matched to a gene: 7. There are 14 residues in the CDR3. The DNA for the CDR3 is TGCAGTGCTCGACTCTGGACAGGGAATGAAAAACTGTTTTTT. It specifies CSARLWTGNEKLFF.

Turning to this clonotype: This may come from a read error, since a much larger clone is one base off. The DNA for the CDR3 is TGTGCCAGCAGCCCCCGGGACGGGACTTCCTACGAGCAGTACTTC. Amino acids: CASSPRDGTSYEQYF. The chain uses TRBV7-9 and TRBJ2-7; the D gene is possibly TRBD2 (6 bases). There are 15 residues in the CDR3. Trimming left V 5 bases short and J 1 base short, with 15 bases between. Germline V gene data show CDR1 as SEHNR and CDR2 as FQNEAQ (reference sequence). The full variable domain, its missing parts supplied by reference TRBV7-9 and TRBJ2-7, is DTGVSQNPRHKITKRGQNVTFRCDPISEHNRLYWYRQTLGQGPEFLTYFQNEAQLEKSRLLSDRFSAERPKGSFSTLEIQRTEQGDSAMYLCASSPRDGTSYEQYFGPGTRLTVT.

The rearrangement uses TRBV28 and TRBJ2-5; tentatively, D is TRBD2 (6 bases). V lost 2 bases, J lost 4 bases, and 11 bases lay in between. Germline V CDR1 and CDR2: MDHEN, SYDVKM. There are 14 residues in the CDR3. The CDR3 loop is CASSLAGLGETQYF. CDR3 nucleotides: TGTGCCAGCAGTTTAGCGGGACTGGGAGAGACCCAGTACTTC.

This clonotype was observed many times. The chain couples TRBV6-2 or TRBV6-3 to TRBJ2-1; 8 bases are shared with TRBD2. Germline values: CDR1 MNHEY, CDR2 SVGEGT. The CDR3 runs 16 residues. V trimming: 5 bases; J trimming: 7 bases; junction bases outside the gene matches: 13. DNA of the CDR3: TGTGCCAGCAGTCGTGACTTAAGCGGGAGTAGGAATGAGCAGTTCTTC. Its protein product is CASSRDLSGSRNEQFF.

This clonotype was detected many times. J is TRBJ2-1 and V is TRBV20-1, with 12 nucleotides matching TRBD2. From germline, CDR1 is DFQATT and CDR2 SNEGSKA (reference sequence). The CDR3 runs 14 residues. The J segment lost 6 bases and the V segment lost 6 bases, leaving 6 bases of the junction unmatched. The DNA of the CDR3 is TGCAGTGCCAAACTAGCGGGAGGATTCAATGAGCAGTTCTTC. Translation: CSAKLAGGFNEQFF.

This clonotype has only a few counts. This chain links TRBV11-1 with TRBJ1-1, with a possible D match to TRBD1 (5 bases). CDR1 and CDR2 from the germline V gene are SGHAT and FQDESV (reference sequence). V was cut by 5 bases and J by 4 bases, with 23 bases left in between. The CDR3 consists of 17 residues. The CDR3 coding sequence is TGTGCCAGCAGCCTCAACCCCTGGGGGGGGTCTGGCACTGAAGCTTTCTTT. Translation gives CASSLNPWGGSGTEAFF.

The CDR3 region has the DNA TGTGCCAGCAGCTGGACAGGGGGCGGACTAGCGGGTGGGGGTGAGCAGTTCTTC. This sequence encodes CASSWTGGGLAGGGEQFF. The genes are TRBV6-1 and TRBJ2-1; tentatively, D is TRBD1 or TRBD2 (11 bases each). The length of the CDR3 is 18 residues. Trimming cost V 6 bases and J 9 bases, with 30 bases left between them. CDR1 MNHNS and CDR2 SASEGT come from the germline V gene.

The table lists this clonotype with a few counts. This chain connects TRBV7-8 to TRBJ1-4, with D unresolved. The CDR3 runs 15 residues. V dropped 3 bases and J dropped 8 bases, with 16 bases sitting between them. The V gene's germline CDR1 is SGHVS and CDR2 FQNEAQ. The DNA of the CDR3 is TGTGCCAGCAGCTTGGGTCCGGGAAGTGGGGAAAAACTGTTTTTT. Protein product: CASSLGPGSGEKLFF. Full variable domain (missing parts from reference TRBV7-8 and TRBJ1-4): GAGVSQSPRYKVAKRGQDVALRCDPISGHVSLFWYQQALGQGPEFLTYFQNEAQLDKSGLPSDRFFAERPEGSVSTLKIQRTQQEDSAVYLCASSLGPGSGEKLFFGSGTQLSVL.

The CDR3 sequence: CASSLITSGGPRGTGELFF. In DNA, the CDR3 is TGCGCCAGCAGCTTGATTACTAGCGGGGGCCCTAGGGGCACCGGGGAGCTGTTTTTT. The chain combines TRBV5-1 with TRBJ2-2; 11 bases line up with TRBD2. The CDR3 has 19 residues. With 1 base clipped from V and 4 bases from J, the junction kept 12 bases outside the gene matches. Germline V gene lookup returns CDR1 SGHRS and CDR2 YFSETQ.

This clonotype was counted between two and nine times. The rearrangement links TRBV15 to TRBJ1-3; D remains ambiguous. CDR1 LNHNV and CDR2 YYDKDF come from the germline V gene (reference sequence). Trimming cost V 0 bases and J 7 bases, with 10 bases left between them. There are 14 residues in the CDR3. CDR3 region: CATSRDRSTNTIYF. DNA for the CDR3: TGTGCCACCAGCAGAGATCGGAGTACCAACACCATATATTTT.

This clonotype has at least ten counts. The genes are TRBV7-8 and TRBJ2-1; 9 nucleotides match TRBD1. Per the germline V gene, CDR1 is SGHVS and CDR2 is FQNEAQ. This CDR3 is 15 amino acids long. The V gene end was trimmed by 5 bases and the J gene end by 7 bases; junction bases not matched to a gene: 9. The CDR3 protein is CASSLSGTGRNEQFF. In DNA form, the CDR3 reads TGTGCCAGCAGCCTTTCCGGGACAGGGAGGAATGAGCAGTTCTTC.

This clonotype was picked up many times. The chain couples TRBV3-1 to TRBJ2-3; D might be TRBD1 or TRBD2, each matching 5 bases. From germline, CDR1 is LGHDT and CDR2 YNNKEL (reference sequence). The CDR3 contains 13 residues. V lost 1 base and J 6 bases, leaving 8 bases between the germline ends. In nucleotides, the CDR3 is TGTGCCAGCAGCCAAGGCAGGGAGGATACGCAGTATTTT. This gives the protein CASSQGREDTQYF.

This clonotype was detected only once. The V call is TRBV14, the J call TRBJ2-2; no firm D call. Germline V gives CDR1 SGHDN, CDR2 FVKESK. This CDR3 comprises 13 residues. Trimming pared 2 bases from V and 9 bases from J, leaving 10 bases between. The CDR3 spells CASSQWGRRELFF. The CDR3 nucleotides read TGTGCCAGCAGCCAATGGGGTAGACGGGAGCTGTTTTTT.

Ten or more counts support this clonotype. The chain is built from TRBV7-9 and TRBJ2-1; 9 bases agree with TRBD2. Germline V gene data show CDR1 as SEHNR and CDR2 as FQNEAQ (reference sequence). The CDR3 is made up of 14 amino acids. After removal of 3 bases from V and 3 bases from J, the junction contained 0 bases not matched to a gene. DNA for the CDR3: TGTGCCAGCAGCTTGACTAGCGGCTACAATGAGCAGTTCTTC. Its protein product is CASSLTSGYNEQFF.

As concerns this clonotype: The junction and the germline gene differ at one end; a read error may be behind it. The V call is TRBV30, the J call TRBJ2-2; the match to TRBD1 covers 10 bases. Germline loops: CDR1 GTSNPN, CDR2 SVGIG (reference sequence). The CDR3 runs to 15 residues. The CDR3 DNA reads TGTGCCTGGAGTGCGGGACAGGGGAACCCCGGGGAGCTGTTTTTT. It codes for CAWSAGQGNPGELFF.

This clonotype has a count of ten or more. The chain uses TRBV2 and TRBJ1-1; maybe TRBD1 (5 bases). The CDR3 totals 12 residues. Trimming pared 8 bases from V and 5 bases from J, leaving 12 bases between. CDR1 is SNHLY, CDR2 FYNNEI, per germline. CDR3 nucleotides: TGTGCCAGCGCTGGGGGAGGGACTGAAGCTTTCTTT. Protein product: CASAGGGTEAFF.

There are many counts of this clonotype. V usage is TRBV2 and J usage is TRBJ2-2, with D perhaps matching TRBD2 (6 bases). The length of the CDR3 is 14 residues. V dropped 7 bases and J dropped 1 base, with 10 bases sitting between them. The V gene's germline CDR1 is SNHLY and CDR2 FYNNEI. The CDR3: CASKVSGNTGELFF. Here the CDR3 DNA reads TGTGCCAGCAAAGTTAGCGGGAACACCGGGGAGCTGTTTTTT. Full variable domain (rest looked up from reference TRBV2 and TRBJ2-2): EPEVTQTPSHQVTQMGQEVILRCVPISNHLYFYWYRQILGQKVEFLVSFYNNEISEKSEIFDDQFSVERPDGSNFTLKIRSTKLEDSAMYFCASKVSGNTGELFFGEGSRLTVL.

This clonotype appeared many times. The V gene is TRBV6-6, the J gene TRBJ1-4; D gene unclear. V lost 3 bases, J lost 0 bases, and 5 bases lay in between. CDR1 MNHNY and CDR2 SVGAGI come from the germline V gene (reference sequence). There are 14 residues in the CDR3. CDR3 bases: TGTGCCAGCAGTTATGGAACAACTAATGAAAAACTGTTTTTT. This translates into CASSYGTTNEKLFF.

This clonotype was detected ten times or more. The chain combines TRBV2 with TRBJ2-3; 8 nucleotides agree with TRBD1. Germline values: CDR1 SNHLY, CDR2 FYNNEI. The J segment lost 6 bases and the V segment lost 1 base, leaving 3 bases of the junction unmatched. This CDR3 region has 14 residues. Here the CDR3 DNA reads TGTGCCAGCAGTGAAGAGGGACAGGCCGATACGCAGTATTTT. Translation gives CASSEEGQADTQYF.

This clonotype was seen ten or more times. The J gene is TRBJ1-6, the V gene TRBV12-3 or TRBV12-4, with 8 bases matching TRBD1. The CDR3 contains 14 residues. The V gene end was trimmed by 6 bases and the J gene end by 8 bases; junction bases not matched to a gene: 6. The DNA for the CDR3 is TGTGCCAGCAGCCAAACAGGGGGGCATTCACCCCTCCACTTT. Encoded protein: CASSQTGGHSPLHF.

The chain carries TRBV29-1 and TRBJ1-2; D is undetermined. V was clipped by 0 bases and J by 1 base, with 6 bases between them. This CDR3 is 13 amino acids long. Germline V gives CDR1 SQVTM, CDR2 ANQGSEA. CDR3 in amino acids: CSVEDRGNYGYTF. In DNA form, the CDR3 reads TGCAGCGTTGAAGATCGGGGTAACTATGGCTACACCTTC.

The sample holds many counts of this clonotype. This chain uses TRBV29-1 with TRBJ2-5; D gene uncertain. Germline loops: CDR1 SQVTM, CDR2 ANQGSEA. V shed 3 bases and J shed 4 bases, with 18 bases lying between them. The length of the CDR3 is 15 residues. CDR3 loop: CSVELHVGLRETQYF. The CDR3 nucleotides are TGCAGCGTTGAGTTGCACGTTGGGCTCAGAGAGACCCAGTACTTC.

V usage is TRBV19 and J usage is TRBJ1-1; the D is unclear. Germline-derived CDR1 and CDR2 are LNHDA and SQIVND (reference sequence). The CDR3 loop spans 16 amino acids. Trimming removed 8 bases at V and 0 bases at J, with 19 bases between. CDR3 loop: CASGKSRGLLNTEAFF. The CDR3 nucleotides are TGTGCCAGTGGTAAAAGCCGAGGGCTGTTGAACACTGAAGCTTTCTTT.

This clonotype occurred many times. This sequence joins TRBV2 and TRBJ1-5, with D uncertain. Per the germline V gene, CDR1 is SNHLY and CDR2 is FYNNEI. With 4 bases removed from V and 4 bases from J, the gap between germline ends came to 8 bases. CDR3 length equals 13 residues. CDR3 protein: CASSAAGNQPQHF. In nucleotides, the CDR3 is TGTGCCAGCAGTGCTGCCGGGAATCAGCCCCAGCATTTT.

This clonotype has a count of ten or more. The chain links TRBV6-1 to TRBJ2-7, with D tentatively TRBD1 (6 bases). The V and J ends lost 1 base and 4 bases respectively, with 11 bases between them. CDR3 size: 14 residues. The germline V gene encodes CDR1 MNHNS and CDR2 SASEGT. The DNA of the CDR3 is TGTGCCAGCAGTGAAGGGGACACGTTATACGAGCAGTACTTC. Protein product: CASSEGDTLYEQYF.